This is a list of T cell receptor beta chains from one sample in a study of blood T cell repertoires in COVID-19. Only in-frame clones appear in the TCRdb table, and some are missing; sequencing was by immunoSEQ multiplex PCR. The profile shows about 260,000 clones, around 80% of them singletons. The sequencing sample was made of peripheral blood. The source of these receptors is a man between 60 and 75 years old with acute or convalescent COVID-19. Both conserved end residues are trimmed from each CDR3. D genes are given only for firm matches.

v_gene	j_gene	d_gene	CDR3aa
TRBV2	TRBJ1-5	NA	ASEQGRVGDQPQH
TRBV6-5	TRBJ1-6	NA	ASSLGRSYNSPLH
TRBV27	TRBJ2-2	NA	ASSSGMNTGELF
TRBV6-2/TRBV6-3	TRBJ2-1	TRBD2	ASSYSRAGGEDEQF
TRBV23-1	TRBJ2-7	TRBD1	ASSLGQGATSSYEQY
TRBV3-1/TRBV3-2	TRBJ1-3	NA	ASSQQVGGGSGNTIY
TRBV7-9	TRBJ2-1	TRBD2	ASSLSRAGGYNEQF
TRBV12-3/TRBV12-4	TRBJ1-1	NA	ASSRDMNTEAF
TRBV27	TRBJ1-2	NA	ASRAQAHGYT
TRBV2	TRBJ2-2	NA	ASRWRGNTGELF